The next 4 T cell receptor beta chains were all read from a single sample in a study of blood T cell repertoires in COVID-19. Sequencing was performed with immunoSEQ multiplex PCR; in TCRdb, only in-frame clones are kept and a portion is missing. The repertoire holds hundreds of thousands of clones, with approximately 86% as singletons. Source material: peripheral blood. All receptors derive from a human donor in a cohort sampled during active COVID-19.

Turning to this clone: The junction departs from germline at one end; a sequencing error may be responsible. This chain links TRBV7-7 with TRBJ2-2; D call uncertain. Per germline, CDR1 SSHAT and CDR2 FNYEAQ (reference sequence). The CDR3 length is 14 residues. The CDR3 region is CASSLILNTGELFF. The CDR3 DNA follows: TGTGCTAGCAGCTTAATCCTAAACACCGGGGAGCTGTTTTTT.

J is TRBJ2-7 and V is TRBV18; the match to TRBD2 covers 7 bases. V shed 5 bases, J shed 2 bases, and the junction held 6 bases outside the gene matches. The CDR3 runs 14 residues. Germline V gene lookup returns CDR1 KGHSH and CDR2 LQKENI. This CDR3 is CASSLPGLPYEQYF. CDR3 coding DNA: TGTGCCAGCTCATTACCGGGACTACCCTACGAGCAGTACTTC.

The chain couples TRBV27 to TRBJ2-7; 8 bases agree with TRBD1. The trim removed 4 bases at V and 0 bases at J, leaving 8 bases unmatched. The CDR3 spans 16 residues. Germline V gene lookup returns CDR1 MNHEY and CDR2 SMNVEV (reference sequence). CDR3 sequence (DNA): TGTGCCAGCAGTTCCCTCCCCGGACAGGGCTCCTACGAGCAGTACTTC. It specifies CASSSLPGQGSYEQYF.

This sequence joins TRBV2 and TRBJ1-1; D not certain. CDR3 length: 15 amino acids. Germline V gene lookup returns CDR1 SNHLY and CDR2 FYNNEI. The V gene lost 4 bases and the J gene lost 5 bases, with 17 bases spanning the gap. DNA of the CDR3: TGTGCCAGCAGTGTGGCCCGGGAGGGAGCGACTGAAGCTTTCTTT. It codes for CASSVAREGATEAFF. The full variable domain, rest sourced from reference TRBV2 and TRBJ1-1, is EPEVTQTPSHQVTQMGQEVILRCVPISNHLYFYWYRQILGQKVEFLVSFYNNEISEKSEIFDDQFSVERPDGSNFTLKIRSTKLEDSAMYFCASSVAREGATEAFFGQGTRLTVV.